Following are 30 T cell receptor beta chains from one sample sequenced in a study of blood T cell repertoires in COVID-19. Libraries were prepared by immunoSEQ multiplex PCR; TCRdb keeps only in-frame clonotypes and omits some of them. Of about 180,000 clones in the sample, 70% to 90% were seen once. Material for sequencing was peripheral blood. The receptors come from a woman aged 25 to 39 with active or convalescent COVID-19.

The V gene is TRBV6-2 or TRBV6-3, the J gene TRBJ2-5, with TRBD2 identical over 7 bases. Germline V lookup: CDR1 MNHEY, CDR2 SVGEGT. There are 19 residues in the CDR3. The V segment lost 0 bases and the J segment 3 bases; nucleotides outside the gene matches: 16. The CDR3 is CASSYSSGDLLAVKETQYF. As DNA, the CDR3 is TGTGCCAGCAGTTACTCGAGTGGGGACCTTCTAGCGGTAAAAGAGACCCAGTACTTC.

V usage is TRBV4-1 and J usage is TRBJ2-1; D is possibly TRBD1 (5 bases). The V gene lost 0 bases and the J gene lost 2 bases, with 11 bases spanning the gap. The germline CDR1 and CDR2 sequences are MGHRA and YSYEKL. CDR3 size: 16 residues. The chain's CDR3 is CASSQDKGKAYNEQFF. The CDR3 coding sequence is TGCGCCAGCAGCCAAGATAAGGGGAAAGCCTACAATGAGCAGTTCTTC.

V and J are TRBV7-9 and TRBJ1-1; TRBD1 might be the D (6 bases). Germline V gene lookup returns CDR1 SEHNR and CDR2 FQNEAQ (reference sequence). The ends were cut back, 4 bases at V and 4 bases at J, with 7 bases in the middle. CDR3 length: 12 residues. CDR3 nucleotide sequence: TGTGCCAGCAGCTCACAGGGCACTGAAGCTTTCTTT. This codes for CASSSQGTEAFF.

Regarding this clone: Germline and junction disagree at one end, which may indicate a read error. The chain combines TRBV7-7 with TRBJ2-5; tentative D call: TRBD1 (6 bases). Germline V lookup: CDR1 SSHAT, CDR2 FNYEAQ (reference sequence). The CDR3 covers 16 residues. This chain's CDR3 is CASSLGAGDVGETQYF. The CDR3 coding sequence is TGTGCTAGCAGCTTAGGAGCAGGGGACGTTGGGGAGACCCAGTACTTC.

J is TRBJ1-4 and V is TRBV27, with D uncertain. Germline CDR1 is MNHEY and CDR2 is SMNVEV (reference sequence). Trimming took off 3 bases at V and 2 bases at J, with 4 bases between the two ends. This CDR3 is built from 13 residues. The chain's CDR3 is CASSLQTNEKLFF. CDR3 nucleotides: TGTGCCAGCAGTTTGCAGACTAATGAAAAACTGTTTTTT. Full variable domain (rest looked up from reference TRBV27 and TRBJ1-4): EAQVTQNPRYLITVTGKKLTVTCSQNMNHEYMSWYRQDPGLGLRQIYYSMNVEVTDKGDVPEGYKVSRKEKRNFPLILESPSPNQTSLYFCASSLQTNEKLFFGSGTQLSVL.

The genes are TRBV28 and TRBJ1-2, with D hard to call. This CDR3 spans 13 amino acids. V lost 3 bases to trimming and J lost 11 bases, with 16 bases between them. Germline lookup yields CDR1 MDHEN and CDR2 SYDVKM. The CDR3 coding sequence is TGTGCCAGCAGTTTCGCCCCACAGAGCTTTTACACCTTC. Translated: CASSFAPQSFYTF.

This chain links TRBV5-1 with TRBJ2-1, with TRBD2 matching over 12 bases. This CDR3 region has 15 residues. The J segment lost 6 bases and the V segment lost 4 bases, leaving 5 bases of the junction unmatched. Looked up from germline, CDR1 is SGHRS and CDR2 is YFSETQ. DNA of the CDR3: TGCGCCAGCAGCCAGAGACTAGCGGGGGTCAATGAGCAGTTCTTC. Its translation: CASSQRLAGVNEQFF.

This chain links TRBV3-1 (or the pseudogene TRBV3-2) with TRBJ2-4; 7 bases line up with TRBD2. Germline-derived CDR1 and CDR2 are LGHDT and YNNKEL (reference sequence). Trimming removed 3 bases from V and 9 bases from J; junction bases left unmatched: 2. CDR3 length: 12 amino acids. CDR3 DNA: TGTGCCAGCAGCCAGAGGGAGGGCATTCAGTACTTC. This encodes CASSQREGIQYF.

V gene TRBV27 combines with J gene TRBJ1-1; D is possibly TRBD1 (5 bases). Trimming took off 5 bases at V and 1 base at J, with 11 bases between the two ends. CDR3 length equals 14 residues. Germline CDR1 is MNHEY and CDR2 is SMNVEV (reference sequence). DNA for the CDR3: TGTGCCAGCAGTCTGGGACTGGCGAACACTGAAGCTTTCTTT. It yields the protein CASSLGLANTEAFF.

The chain joins TRBV18 to TRBJ2-2; D is ambiguous. The V end was cut by 3 bases, the J end by 7 bases, with 6 bases between. The CDR3 has 12 residues. Per the germline V gene, CDR1 is KGHSH and CDR2 is LQKENI. The CDR3 spells CASSPQVGELFF. The DNA of the CDR3 is TGTGCCAGCTCACCCCAGGTCGGGGAGCTGTTTTTT.

This chain connects TRBV3-1 (or the pseudogene TRBV3-2) to TRBJ1-1, with D tentatively TRBD1 (5 bases). This CDR3 is 12 amino acids long. Germline V gene data show CDR1 as LGHDT and CDR2 as YNNKEL (reference sequence). The V end was cut by 1 base, the J end by 5 bases, with 5 bases between. CDR3 in DNA: TGTGCCAGCAGCCAAGGACAGACTGAAGCTTTCTTT. This encodes CASSQGQTEAFF.

The V gene is TRBV7-9, the J gene TRBJ2-1; 7 bases are a match to TRBD1. CDR3 size: 15 residues. Germline CDR1 and CDR2: SEHNR and FQNEAQ (reference sequence). J lost 4 bases, V lost 1 base, and 4 bases had no gene match. The CDR3 bases are TGTGCCAGCAGCTTAGGGACAGGAACTTACAATGAGCAGTTCTTC. Protein sequence: CASSLGTGTYNEQFF.

This chain links TRBV5-8 with TRBJ2-7; D is perhaps TRBD1 (5 bases). The V end lost 3 bases, the J end lost 4 bases, and 5 bases lay between the germline ends. This CDR3 comprises 11 residues. Germline CDR1 reads SGHTS; CDR2 reads YDEGEE. DNA for the CDR3: TGTGCCAGCAGCTACAGGTACGAGCAGTACTTC. Translated: CASSYRYEQYF.

The sample holds one count of this clone. This chain joins TRBV7-6 and TRBJ2-2; 9 nucleotides line up with TRBD2. The CDR3 contains 16 residues. With 1 base clipped from V and 6 bases from J, the junction kept 6 bases outside the gene matches. Germline V gene data show CDR1 as SGHVS and CDR2 as FNYEAQ. CDR3 loop: CASSLESGRFPGELFF. The CDR3 DNA follows: TGTGCCAGCAGCTTAGAAAGCGGGAGGTTCCCCGGGGAGCTGTTTTTT. The whole variable domain, filled in from reference TRBV7-6 and TRBJ2-2, reads GAGVSQSPRYKVTKRGQDVALRCDPISGHVSLYWYRQALGQGPEFLTYFNYEAQQDKSGLPNDRFSAERPEGSISTLTIQRTEQRDSAMYRCASSLESGRFPGELFFGEGSRLTVL.

This clone was observed once. The CDR3 is CASSLPGRTEAFF. CDR3 bases: TGTGCCAGCAGTTTACCAGGGAGGACTGAAGCTTTCTTT. The chain employs TRBV27 and TRBJ1-1; D is possibly TRBD1 (5 bases). V lost 2 bases to trimming and J lost 5 bases, with 9 bases between them. The CDR3 is 13 amino acids. Per the germline V gene, CDR1 is MNHEY and CDR2 is SMNVEV (reference sequence).

J is TRBJ2-7 and V is TRBV5-8; TRBD1 aligns across 8 bases. V shed 3 bases and J 3 bases; nucleotides not matched to a gene: 11. The CDR3 is 16 amino acids. From germline, CDR1 is SGHTS and CDR2 YDEGEE. For the CDR3, the DNA is TGTGCCAGCAGCTCGTCTCCGGGACAGGAGAGCTACGAGCAGTACTTC. Translation gives CASSSSPGQESYEQYF.

The gene calls are TRBV24-1 and TRBJ1-1; no definite D call. In germline, CDR1 is KGHDR, CDR2 SFDVKD. The CDR3 is 14 residues long. V lost 4 bases and J 3 bases, leaving 11 bases between the germline ends. CDR3 sequence reads: CATSESGGYTEAFF. The CDR3 coding sequence is TGTGCCACCAGTGAGTCCGGAGGGTACACTGAAGCTTTCTTT.

The chain uses TRBV6-1 and TRBJ1-3, with TRBD1 matching 9 bases. Germline V gene lookup returns CDR1 MNHNS and CDR2 SASEGT. This CDR3 has 13 residues. V gave up 1 base and J gave up 8 bases; unmatched junction bases: 0. CDR3 residues: CASSEGQGDTIYF. The CDR3, as DNA: TGTGCCAGCAGTGAAGGACAGGGGGACACCATATATTTT.

CDR3 DNA sequence: TGTGCCAGCTCACCGGGCGGGACAGCTGTCTCCTACGAGCAGTACTTC. This sequence encodes CASSPGGTAVSYEQYF. V usage is TRBV18 and J usage is TRBJ2-7; TRBD1 might be the D (7 bases). The CDR3 is 16 amino acids. Germline assignment: CDR1 KGHSH and CDR2 LQKENI. Trimming took 3 bases from V and 0 from J, leaving 15 bases between them.

CDR3 protein: CASSYGQHYGYTF. For the CDR3, the DNA is TGTGCCAGCAGTTACGGACAGCACTATGGCTACACCTTC. The rearrangement links TRBV6-5 to TRBJ1-2; D may be TRBD1 (6 bases). Germline V gene lookup returns CDR1 MNHEY and CDR2 SVGAGI. V dropped 2 bases and J dropped 3 bases, with 7 bases sitting between them. The CDR3 is 13 residues long.

The genes are TRBV2 and TRBJ2-1; 13 nucleotides match TRBD2. The CDR3 loop spans 18 amino acids. Germline-derived CDR1 and CDR2 are SNHLY and FYNNEI. Trimming removed 4 bases from V and 3 bases from J; junction bases left unmatched: 9. CDR3 sequence (DNA): TGTGCCAGCAGTGGAGACGGGACTAGCGGGAAACACTACAATGAGCAGTTCTTC. Its translation: CASSGDGTSGKHYNEQFF.

This rearrangement joins TRBV18 to TRBJ1-1; D call uncertain. Trimming pared 5 bases from V and 4 bases from J, leaving 11 bases between. Germline values: CDR1 KGHSH, CDR2 LQKENI. The CDR3 consists of 13 residues. CDR3 in amino acids: CASSIARSTEAFF. Here the CDR3 DNA reads TGTGCCAGCTCAATAGCGAGGTCCACTGAAGCTTTCTTT.

This chain joins TRBV9 and TRBJ2-3, with 11 nucleotides matching TRBD2. Trimming at V came to 0 bases and at J to 0 bases, leaving 12 bases not matched to a gene. The CDR3 sequence is 20 residues long. Germline-derived CDR1 and CDR2 are SGDLS and YYNGEE. Written as DNA, the CDR3 is TGTGCCAGCAGCGTAGGGTCCTTGGTAGCGGGGGGGCCGAGCACAGATACGCAGTATTTT. It specifies CASSVGSLVAGGPSTDTQYF. Full variable domain (missing parts from reference TRBV9 and TRBJ2-3): DSGVTQTPKHLITATGQRVTLRCSPRSGDLSVYWYQQSLDQGLQFLIQYYNGEERAKGNILERFSAQQFPDLHSELNLSSLELGDSALYFCASSVGSLVAGGPSTDTQYFGPGTRLTVL.

V and J are TRBV28 and TRBJ2-7; the match to TRBD1 covers 7 bases. The V gene end was trimmed by 5 bases and the J gene end by 7 bases; junction bases not matched to a gene: 8. In germline, CDR1 is MDHEN, CDR2 SYDVKM. This CDR3 comprises 13 residues. In DNA, the CDR3 is TGTGCCAGCAGTGATACAGGGGTTGGGGAGCAGTACTTC. Translated: CASSDTGVGEQYF.

The table lists this clone with a few counts. The rearrangement uses TRBV27 and TRBJ1-5; D remains unclear. CDR1 is MNHEY and CDR2 is SMNVEV in the germline V gene (reference sequence). The CDR3 loop spans 15 amino acids. Trimming removed 2 bases at V and 0 bases at J, with 8 bases between. The CDR3 reads CASSLTVYSNQPQHF. CDR3 in DNA: TGTGCCAGCAGTTTAACGGTTTATAGCAATCAGCCCCAGCATTTT.

This chain connects TRBV2 to TRBJ2-1, with 9 nucleotides matching TRBD1. Germline loops: CDR1 SNHLY, CDR2 FYNNEI. This CDR3 is built from 20 residues. Trimming took 10 bases from V and 0 from J; bases not matched to a gene: 22. The DNA of the CDR3 is TGTGCCACTTTTGAGCCCCCGGGACAGGGTCCTTCGAGCTCCTACAATGAGCAGTTCTTC. This codes for CATFEPPGQGPSSSYNEQFF.

The chain uses TRBV25-1 and TRBJ1-1; no definite D call. The CDR3 sequence is 14 residues long. The germline V gene has CDR1 MGHDK and CDR2 SYGVNS. The V gene lost 11 bases and the J gene lost 0 bases, with 16 bases spanning the gap. CDR3 in DNA: TGTGCCCCAGCAGTGTGCAGGATGAACACTGAAGCTTTCTTT. Translating it yields CAPAVCRMNTEAFF.

The rearrangement uses TRBV6-5 and TRBJ1-2; the match to TRBD1 covers 10 bases. Germline V gives CDR1 MNHEY, CDR2 SVGAGI. Trimming at V came to 6 bases and at J to 4 bases, leaving 5 bases not matched to a gene. This CDR3 comprises 14 residues. The CDR3, as DNA: TGTGCCAGCAGCTCGGGACAGGGGATCTATGGCTACACCTTC. It yields the protein CASSSGQGIYGYTF.

The chain is built from TRBV5-1 and TRBJ1-5; possible D gene TRBD1, 5 bases. This CDR3 spans 13 amino acids. The germline V and J ends were trimmed by 4 bases and 4 bases, with 9 bases remaining between them. From germline, CDR1 is SGHRS and CDR2 YFSETQ. CDR3 DNA: TGCGCCAGCAGCGAGCAGGGAAATCAGCCCCAGCATTTT. Translation gives CASSEQGNQPQHF. The full variable domain, with the rest looked up from reference TRBV5-1 and TRBJ1-5, is KAGVTQTPRYLIKTRGQQVTLSCSPISGHRSVSWYQQTPGQGLQFLFEYFSETQRNKGNFPGRFSGRQFSNSRSEMNVSTLELGDSALYLCASSEQGNQPQHFGDGTRLSIL.

V gene TRBV6-1 combines with J gene TRBJ1-4, with D possibly being TRBD1 (5 bases). V gave up 2 bases and J gave up 3 bases, with 16 bases separating them. The germline V gene encodes CDR1 MNHNS and CDR2 SASEGT. The CDR3 length is 17 residues. CDR3 sequence (DNA): TGTGCCAGCAGTGAAATCATAGGGGCGGCAGCTAATGAAAAACTGTTTTTT. Translation: CASSEIIGAAANEKLFF.